One sample yielded the 7 T cell receptor beta chains listed below, sequenced in a study of blood T cell repertoires in COVID-19. Here immunoSEQ multiplex PCR was the method, and the copy in TCRdb shows in-frame clones only, minus some. The sample has about 330,000 clones; about 90% are singletons. Material: peripheral blood. Receptor source: a man between 18 and 29 years old who had recovered from COVID-19.

The V and J genes are TRBV10-1 and TRBJ2-7; D not resolved. The CDR3 extends over 13 amino acids. The V end lost 6 bases, the J end lost 0 bases, and 9 bases lay between the germline ends. Germline-derived CDR1 and CDR2 are WNHNN and SYGVQD (reference sequence). The CDR3 DNA sequence: TGCGCCAGCAGCAGAACAGACTCCTACGAGCAGTACTTC. This translates into CASSRTDSYEQYF.

This chain joins TRBV6-2 or TRBV6-3 and TRBJ1-5; TRBD1 aligns across 9 bases. This CDR3 region has 15 residues. After removal of 6 bases from V and 4 bases from J, the junction contained 7 bases not matched to a gene. Germline V lookup: CDR1 MNHEY, CDR2 SVGEGT. The CDR3 loop is CASSPSGQGNQPQHF. The CDR3, as DNA: TGTGCCAGCAGCCCTTCGGGACAGGGAAATCAGCCCCAGCATTTT.

This clone was picked up a small number of times. The chain combines TRBV2 with TRBJ1-6; 7 bases align to TRBD1. The V segment lost 7 bases and the J segment 8 bases; nucleotides outside the gene matches: 2. CDR1 is SNHLY, CDR2 FYNNEI, per germline. This CDR3 comprises 12 residues. The CDR3 sequence is CASIGTDSPLHF. In nucleotides, the CDR3 is TGTGCCAGCATCGGGACAGATTCACCCCTCCACTTT.

The V gene is TRBV7-2, the J gene TRBJ2-7; TRBD1 might be the D (6 bases). V gave up 0 bases and J gave up 2 bases, with 8 bases separating them. CDR3 length equals 14 residues. Germline V gives CDR1 SGHTA, CDR2 FQGNSA. As DNA, the CDR3 is TGTGCCAGCAGCTTAGCAAAGGGGGCCTACGAGCAGTACTTC. It yields the protein CASSLAKGAYEQYF.

This clone showed up just once. The chain couples TRBV19 to TRBJ1-1, with 7 bases fitting TRBD1. V gave up 4 bases and J gave up 2 bases; unmatched junction bases: 4. Germline V lookup: CDR1 LNHDA, CDR2 SQIVND (reference sequence). The CDR3 sequence is 14 residues long. CDR3 DNA sequence: TGTGCCAGTAGTAATACAGGGGTTAACACTGAAGCTTTCTTT. It is translated as CASSNTGVNTEAFF.

V usage is TRBV6-5 and J usage is TRBJ2-7, with D possibly TRBD2 on 6 matching bases. In germline, CDR1 is MNHEY, CDR2 SVGAGI. There are 13 residues in the CDR3. Trimming took 6 bases from V and 7 from J, leaving 16 bases between them. The CDR3 DNA follows: TGTGCCAGCAGCCCCTTGGGTGGGGGGGAGCAGTACTTC. This gives the protein CASSPLGGGEQYF.

This clone was picked up one time. The J gene is TRBJ2-3, the V gene TRBV6-5, with D perhaps TRBD1 (6 bases). The CDR3 covers 12 residues. Trimming stripped 6 bases from V and 4 bases from J, with 8 bases between. Germline values: CDR1 MNHEY, CDR2 SVGAGI. As DNA, the CDR3 is TGTGCCAGCAGACAGGGTCCAGATACGCAGTATTTT. Translation gives CASRQGPDTQYF.